The sequence of this TCR beta chain was determined in a study of CD8 T cells in ankylosing spondylitis (dated by TCRdb to the late 2010s). Looking at the study overall: T cell receptor beta repertoires were profiled in healthy donors and ankylosing spondylitis patients so that disease-linked TCR variants could be found. In total, the full study cohort was made up of about 110 healthy donors and 20 to 25 ankylosing spondylitis patients. Peripheral blood was sampled, and synovial fluid was also collected from ankylosing spondylitis patients.

Details on this clonotype: Its antigen specificity is not known. No base qualities exist here, and no much larger clone lies one base off it.

Study-wide conclusions, independent of this receptor: Some of the motif variants had been reported before in the synovial fluid and blood of reactive arthritis patients, a finding that suggests common disease-initiation mechanisms. According to the report, matched synovial fluid samples from ankylosing spondylitis patients were significantly enriched for the disease-linked clones. A CD8+ phenotype was shown by the disease-linked clones, which were found at relatively low frequencies in peripheral blood. A TCR beta motif made up of several highly homologous amino acid variants appeared to be characteristic of blood from ankylosing spondylitis patients.

The sequencing machine was an Illumina HiSeq 2500. TCR beta libraries were prepared by quantitative 5'-RACE with molecular barcodes. From the authors' description of their analysis: A new computational method, built on a probabilistic model of VDJ rearrangement, was used to identify disease-linked TCR variants. TCRdb redid the processing of the public reads, applying fastp at Q25 and MiXCR, and retained in-frame beta chains. Rows are unified per CDR3 protein, each entry keeping the most common DNA and genes. TCRdb assigned the V and J calls; the authors' analysis was not used. In this sample the table shows 390,000 or so distinct CDR3 sequences, under 25% of which occur a single time. The ten top clones hold roughly 16% of the sample. Spanning cysteine to phenylalanine, the CDR3 consists of 15 amino acids. Of all the DNA, just the CDR3 is kept, 45 bases in frame from base 1.

Sequencing was carried out using blood, either unsorted or a sorted T cell fraction (not recorded which). This sequence was found in a male donor with ankylosing spondylitis. The chain links TRBV21-1 with TRBJ2-1; the tabulated D call, TRBD1, remains unverified against the DNA. TRBV21-1 is assigned pseudogene status. The CDR3 region: CATSGGLTALNEQFF. DNA sequence: TGTGCCACCTCGGGGGGTTTGACAGCTCTCAATGAGCAGTTCTTC.